These T cell receptor beta chains were read from a single sample in a study of identifying expanded T cells in peripheral blood. Generated by immunoSEQ multiplex PCR, the TCRdb table keeps only in-frame clones and is missing some. The sample contains around 100,000 clones, over 70% of which appear only once. The sequenced sample consisted of blood. The receptors come from a person between 18 and 75 years old in good health. The CDR3 runs from the conserved cysteine through the conserved F or W. Fields, in order: V gene, J gene, CDR3 length, clone size, D gene, CDR3 DNA, CDR3 protein. D genes are given only for firm matches. Expanded clones get a size class; other rows say once, few or many, or leave the size out.

V: TRBV30
J: TRBJ1-3
length: 14
size: .
D: TRBD1
DNA: TGTGCCTACGGACAGGGGGCGGGTGGAAACACCATATATTTT
CDR3: CAYGQGAGGNTIYF

V: TRBV5-4
J: TRBJ1-1
length: 13
size: .
D: .
DNA: TGTGCCATAAACCCGCAAATGAACACTGAAGCTTTCTTT
CDR3: CAINPQMNTEAFF

V: TRBV6-1
J: TRBJ2-6
length: 18
size: .
D: TRBD1
DNA: TGTGCCAGCAGTGGTAGGGGGCCAAACCTTTCTGGGGCCAACGTCCTGACTTTC
CDR3: CASSGRGPNLSGANVLTF

V: TRBV6-6
J: TRBJ2-7
length: 11
size: .
D: .
DNA: TGTGCCAGCAGTCCCCGGGACGAGCAGTACTTC
CDR3: CASSPRDEQYF

V: TRBV2
J: TRBJ1-5
length: 14
size: .
D: .
DNA: TGTGCCAGCAGTGAACGGAGATTAGATCAGCCCCAGCATTTT
CDR3: CASSERRLDQPQHF

V: TRBV6-6
J: TRBJ1-1
length: 13
size: .
D: .
DNA: TGTGCCAGCAGTGGGACGGCGAACACTGAAGCTTTCTTT
CDR3: CASSGTANTEAFF

V: TRBV13
J: TRBJ2-7
length: 15
size: .
D: TRBD1
DNA: TGTGCCAGCAGCTCGGGGGGACAGGGGTTTAACGAGCAGTACTTC
CDR3: CASSSGGQGFNEQYF

V: TRBV27
J: TRBJ2-1
length: 13
size: .
D: .
DNA: TGTGCCAGCAGTAGACTAGGGGAAAATGAGCAGTTCTTC
CDR3: CASSRLGENEQFF

V: TRBV7-9
J: TRBJ2-5
length: 15
size: .
D: .
DNA: TGTGCCAGCAGCTTGGCGGGACAGACACAAGAGACCCAGTACTTC
CDR3: CASSLAGQTQETQYF

V: TRBV6-6
J: TRBJ2-7
length: 15
size: .
D: TRBD2
DNA: TGTGCCAGCAGTTACAGTCTAGCGGCTACCTACGAGCAGTACTTC
CDR3: CASSYSLAATYEQYF

V: TRBV29-1
J: TRBJ1-1
length: 13
size: .
D: .
DNA: TGCAGCGTTGAACGGGAGGCGAACACTGAAGCTTTCTTT
CDR3: CSVEREANTEAFF

V: TRBV5-4
J: TRBJ2-7
length: 15
size: .
D: .
DNA: TGTGCCAGCAGCTTGGACGGGAGTTGGTCCTACGAGCAGTACTTC
CDR3: CASSLDGSWSYEQYF

V: TRBV4-1
J: TRBJ2-5
length: 13
size: .
D: .
DNA: TGCGCCAGCAGCCTCGAATGGGGAGAGACCCAGTACTTC
CDR3: CASSLEWGETQYF

V: TRBV7-3
J: TRBJ2-2
length: 13
size: .
D: .
DNA: TGTGCCAGCAGCTTAGGGGGAACCGGGGAGCTGTTTTTT
CDR3: CASSLGGTGELFF

V: TRBV27
J: TRBJ1-1
length: 16
size: .
D: .
DNA: TGTGCCAGCAGTTTTGGAAGCACTCATGTGAACACTGAAGCTTTCTTT
CDR3: CASSFGSTHVNTEAFF

V: TRBV27
J: TRBJ1-6
length: 13
size: once
D: .
DNA: TGTGCCAGCAGTCGGTCCTATAATTCACCCCTCCACTTT
CDR3: CASSRSYNSPLHF

V: TRBV4-2
J: TRBJ1-2
length: 13
size: few
D: TRBD1
DNA: TGTGCCAGCAGCCAAGAACAGGGGCTCGGCTACACCTTC
CDR3: CASSQEQGLGYTF

V: TRBV10-3
J: TRBJ1-2
length: 16
size: .
D: TRBD1
DNA: TGTGCCATCAGTGAGTTCGGAGGGGACAGGGTCTATGGCTACACCTTC
CDR3: CAISEFGGDRVYGYTF

V: TRBV5-4
J: TRBJ2-2
length: 13
size: .
D: .
DNA: TGTGCCAGCAGCCTCGGCCTTACCGGGGAGCTGTTTTTT
CDR3: CASSLGLTGELFF

V: TRBV6-5
J: TRBJ1-4
length: 15
size: .
D: .
DNA: TGTGCCAGCAGTACCCGAAGGTTGTCTAATGAAAAACTGTTTTTT
CDR3: CASSTRRLSNEKLFF

V: TRBV7-9
J: TRBJ1-2
length: 15
size: .
D: .
DNA: TGTGCCAGCAGCCCAGACGGCAGGTTCATCGAGGGCTACACCTTC
CDR3: CASSPDGRFIEGYTF

V: TRBV4-1
J: TRBJ2-3
length: 19
size: .
D: .
DNA: TGCGCCAGCAGCCCCCCGGGACCTAGCGTAGGTGGCGACACAGATACGCAGTATTTT
CDR3: CASSPPGPSVGGDTDTQYF

V: TRBV7-9
J: TRBJ2-2
length: 13
size: .
D: .
DNA: TGTGCCAGCAGCTTAAGCAGCACCGGGGAGCTGTTTTTT
CDR3: CASSLSSTGELFF

V: TRBV19
J: TRBJ1-1
length: 16
size: .
D: TRBD1
DNA: TGTGCCAGTAGCACAGGGGGCCCGACCCCGAACACTGAAGCTTTCTTT
CDR3: CASSTGGPTPNTEAFF

V: TRBV29-1
J: TRBJ2-1
length: 17
size: .
D: TRBD2
DNA: TGCAGCGTATCGACTAGCGGGGGAGTTGTATCCTACAATGAGCAGTTCTTC
CDR3: CSVSTSGGVVSYNEQFF

V: TRBV29-1
J: TRBJ2-5
length: 14
size: .
D: TRBD2
DNA: TGCAGCGCTAGAAGGGCCACGGGAGGTGAGACCCAGTACTTC
CDR3: CSARRATGGETQYF

V: TRBV5-6
J: TRBJ2-7
length: 14
size: .
D: .
DNA: TGTGCCAGCAGCTTGGCCCCAGCCATCTACGAGCAGTACTTC
CDR3: CASSLAPAIYEQYF

V: TRBV7-8
J: TRBJ1-5
length: 15
size: .
D: .
DNA: TGTGCCAGCACCCCAATCGTAATAGCAAATCAGCCCCAGCATTTT
CDR3: CASTPIVIANQPQHF

V: TRBV18
J: TRBJ2-7
length: 15
size: .
D: TRBD2
DNA: TGTGCCAGCTCCCCAACTAGCGGGAGCTCCTACGAGCAGTACTTC
CDR3: CASSPTSGSSYEQYF

V: TRBV7-6
J: TRBJ2-1
length: 17
size: .
D: TRBD2
DNA: TGTGCCAGCAGCCCCACGACTATTGGACTAGCGGGAGATGAGCAGTTCTTC
CDR3: CASSPTTIGLAGDEQFF

V: TRBV7-9
J: TRBJ1-1
length: 13
size: .
D: .
DNA: TGTGCCAGCAGCGCAGTGGGGAACACTGAAGCTTTCTTT
CDR3: CASSAVGNTEAFF

V: TRBV7-9
J: TRBJ1-2
length: 15
size: few
D: .
DNA: TGTGCCAGCAGCCCCCAGGGACTCCGTCTGGGTGGCTACACCTTC
CDR3: CASSPQGLRLGGYTF

V: TRBV7-8
J: TRBJ1-6
length: 13
size: .
D: .
DNA: TGTGCCAGCAGCTTATTCTTGGGCAGGTCTGACCACTTT
CDR3: CASSLFLGRSDHF

V: TRBV7-2
J: TRBJ1-3
length: 14
size: .
D: TRBD1
DNA: TGTGCCAGCAGACCCGGGACAGTTGGAAACACCATATATTTT
CDR3: CASRPGTVGNTIYF

V: TRBV6-1
J: TRBJ1-2
length: 15
size: .
D: TRBD1
DNA: TGTGCCAGCAGATATGAAGGGGGCGGTAGCTATGGCTACACCTTC
CDR3: CASRYEGGGSYGYTF

V: TRBV4-1
J: TRBJ1-2
length: 16
size: .
D: .
DNA: TGCGCCAGCAGCCAAGATAACGTAGGGGGGACCTATGGCTACACCTTC
CDR3: CASSQDNVGGTYGYTF

V: TRBV13
J: TRBJ1-1
length: 15
size: .
D: .
DNA: TGTGCCAGCAGCGGGGAGGGAGCGGGGGGCACTGAAGCTTTCTTT
CDR3: CASSGEGAGGTEAFF

V: TRBV5-4
J: TRBJ1-2
length: 14
size: .
D: .
DNA: TGTGCCAGCACAACTGAGCGGGTTGACTATGGCTACACCTTC
CDR3: CASTTERVDYGYTF

V: TRBV29-1
J: TRBJ1-1
length: 12
size: few
D: .
DNA: TGCAGCGCTGTGAGCAAGAACACTGAAGCTTTCTTT
CDR3: CSAVSKNTEAFF

V: TRBV10-1
J: TRBJ2-3
length: 15
size: .
D: TRBD2
DNA: TGCGCCAGCAGTGAGTCCGGGACTAGATCAGATACGCAGTATTTT
CDR3: CASSESGTRSDTQYF

V: TRBV5-6
J: TRBJ2-3
length: 16
size: once
D: .
DNA: TGTGCCAGCAGCGCATTACAGGGTGTTGCAGGAGATACGCAGTATTTT
CDR3: CASSALQGVAGDTQYF

V: TRBV25-1
J: TRBJ2-7
length: 14
size: .
D: TRBD1
DNA: TGTGCCAGCAGTGACCCTGGACAGGGGTACGAGCAGTACTTC
CDR3: CASSDPGQGYEQYF

V: TRBV7-9
J: TRBJ1-1
length: 18
size: .
D: TRBD1
DNA: TGTGCCAGCAGCGGCCTCCGGGACAGGGGCCATATGAACACTGAAGCTTTCTTT
CDR3: CASSGLRDRGHMNTEAFF